Here is one TCR beta chain with its context. As yet, its antigen is unknown. Sample-barcoded 5' priming and a J-beta primer mix drove a second PCR of roughly 6 to 12 cycles. Each cDNA molecule carried a tag from a template-switch adaptor that contained 12 random nucleotides. Sequencing recovered at least 2.5 million CDR3-containing paired-end reads from each sample. TCRdb re-derived calls from the 5' RACE reads in MiXCR, one entry per CDR3 protein. This table has over a million distinct CDR3 sequences, approximately 43% appearing once. The data belong to a study of blood T cells in healthy people across ages. At the level of the study: Using template switching, researchers captured about one barcoded beta molecule for each two T cells.

Whole-study results and caveats: Using unsorted PBMCs precluded a conclusive naive versus antigen-experienced comparison.

The sample was blood. The sequence derives from a woman aged 18-29 years in good health.

CDR3 nucleotides: TGTGCCAGCAGTTTAAGAAGGTTGGCCTATGGCTACACCTTC. It specifies CASSLRRLAYGYTF. V usage is TRBV12-3 or TRBV12-4 and J usage is TRBJ1-2; no firm D call. The CDR3 is 14 amino acids. Trimming took 2 bases from V and 4 from J, leaving 11 bases between them.